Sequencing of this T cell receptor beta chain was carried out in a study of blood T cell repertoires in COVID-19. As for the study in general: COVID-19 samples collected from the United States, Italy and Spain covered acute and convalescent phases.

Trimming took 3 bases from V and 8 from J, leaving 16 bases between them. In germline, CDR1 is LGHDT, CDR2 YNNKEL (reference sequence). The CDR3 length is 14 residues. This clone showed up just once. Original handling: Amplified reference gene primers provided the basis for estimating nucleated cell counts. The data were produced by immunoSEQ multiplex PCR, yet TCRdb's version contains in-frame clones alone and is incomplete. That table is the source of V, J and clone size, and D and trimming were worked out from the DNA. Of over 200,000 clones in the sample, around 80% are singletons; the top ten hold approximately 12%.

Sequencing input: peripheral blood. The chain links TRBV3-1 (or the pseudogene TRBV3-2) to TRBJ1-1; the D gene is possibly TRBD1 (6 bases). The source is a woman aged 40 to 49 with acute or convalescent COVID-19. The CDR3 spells CASSHWTVEGEAFF. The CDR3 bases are TGTGCCAGCAGCCACTGGACAGTTGAGGGGGAAGCTTTCTTT.